These T cell receptor beta chains were read from a single sample in a study of response to subunit inactivated influenza vaccine. TCRdb recomputed calls from the RT-PCR reads with MiXCR, one row per CDR3 protein. The sample has 250,000 to 350,000 distinct CDR3 sequences; about 20% are singletons. The specimen comprised PBMCs from blood, sampled approximately 20 months after vaccination. Receptors originate from a man aged 50-75 years who received an inactivated influenza vaccine. CDR3s include the opening cysteine and the closing phenylalanine or tryptophan. The D gene is left open where the match is weak. Clone size is stated in some rows and not others, as once, few, many or a class when expanded.

cdr3_nt: TGTGCCAGCAGATCCCCCCGGGGGCGGATCAATTCACCCCTCCACTTT; cdr3_aa: CASRSPRGRINSPLHF; d_call: -; j_call: TRBJ1-6; clone_size: few; v_call: TRBV6-2/TRBV6-3
cdr3_nt: TGTGCCAGTAGCCCGAACCGAGGGGGGGATAGGACGGCTTTCTTT; cdr3_aa: CASSPNRGGDRTAFF; d_call: -; j_call: TRBJ1-1; clone_size: -; v_call: TRBV19
cdr3_nt: TGTGCCAGCTCAATTCTCTCGGGACAGGGAGATACGCAGTATTTT; cdr3_aa: CASSILSGQGDTQYF; d_call: TRBD1; j_call: TRBJ2-3; clone_size: few; v_call: TRBV18
cdr3_nt: TGCAGTGCTAGACAGAACTATGGCTACACCTTC; cdr3_aa: CSARQNYGYTF; d_call: -; j_call: TRBJ1-2; clone_size: -; v_call: TRBV20-1
cdr3_nt: TGTGCCAGCAGCCAGAGTGGCACCTATGGCTACACCTTC; cdr3_aa: CASSQSGTYGYTF; d_call: -; j_call: TRBJ1-2; clone_size: few; v_call: TRBV27
cdr3_nt: TGCAGCGTTTCAGACAGGGACTACGAGCAGTACTTC; cdr3_aa: CSVSDRDYEQYF; d_call: TRBD1; j_call: TRBJ2-7; clone_size: few; v_call: TRBV29-1
cdr3_nt: TGTGCCAGCTCACCCTCTATTCTCTCTGGAAACACCATATATTTT; cdr3_aa: CASSPSILSGNTIYF; d_call: -; j_call: TRBJ1-3; clone_size: many; v_call: TRBV18
cdr3_nt: TGCAGCGTTGCCGGTGGAGGGTCATCCTACGAGCAGTACTTC; cdr3_aa: CSVAGGGSSYEQYF; d_call: -; j_call: TRBJ2-7; clone_size: few; v_call: TRBV29-1
cdr3_nt: TGTGCCAGCAGCTTAGTAGCGGCTGGCTATGGCTACACCTTC; cdr3_aa: CASSLVAAGYGYTF; d_call: -; j_call: TRBJ1-2; clone_size: few; v_call: TRBV7-2
cdr3_nt: TGTGCCAGCACCCGGGACAGATATAGCAATCAGCCCCAGCATTTT; cdr3_aa: CASTRDRYSNQPQHF; d_call: TRBD1; j_call: TRBJ1-5; clone_size: many; v_call: TRBV6-1
cdr3_nt: TGCGCCAGCAGCGGCCAGACAGGGCAAAACTATGGCTACACCTTC; cdr3_aa: CASSGQTGQNYGYTF; d_call: TRBD1; j_call: TRBJ1-2; clone_size: few; v_call: TRBV5-1
cdr3_nt: TGTGCCACCAGGGAACAGGGGGAAGAAGATACGCAGTATTTT; cdr3_aa: CATREQGEEDTQYF; d_call: TRBD1; j_call: TRBJ2-3; clone_size: -; v_call: TRBV15
cdr3_nt: TGTGCCAGCAGTTCCCCGGGGAATCAGCCCCAGCATTTT; cdr3_aa: CASSSPGNQPQHF; d_call: -; j_call: TRBJ1-5; clone_size: -; v_call: TRBV12-3/TRBV12-4
cdr3_nt: TGTGCCAGCAGCTTTCAGTCCAGGGATAATTCACCCCTCCACTTT; cdr3_aa: CASSFQSRDNSPLHF; d_call: -; j_call: TRBJ1-6; clone_size: few; v_call: TRBV11-2
cdr3_nt: TGTGCCAGCATTGTGGACAGGCATAATTCACCCCTCCACTTT; cdr3_aa: CASIVDRHNSPLHF; d_call: -; j_call: TRBJ1-6; clone_size: few; v_call: TRBV21-1
cdr3_nt: TGCAGCGTAGCTCCGGGGAGCAATCAGCCCCAGCATTTT; cdr3_aa: CSVAPGSNQPQHF; d_call: -; j_call: TRBJ1-5; clone_size: few; v_call: TRBV29-1
cdr3_nt: TGTGCCAGCAGCCCAACAGGGGGGTATGGCTACACCTTC; cdr3_aa: CASSPTGGYGYTF; d_call: TRBD1; j_call: TRBJ1-2; clone_size: many; v_call: TRBV7-2
cdr3_nt: TGTGCCAGCAGCTTAGCCGGGTATAATTCACCCCTCCACTTT; cdr3_aa: CASSLAGYNSPLHF; d_call: -; j_call: TRBJ1-6; clone_size: few; v_call: TRBV7-9
cdr3_nt: TGCAGTGCTCCTACCCATGGGGCGCACAAAAACATTCAGTACTTC; cdr3_aa: CSAPTHGAHKNIQYF; d_call: -; j_call: TRBJ2-4; clone_size: few; v_call: TRBV20-1
cdr3_nt: TGCAGTGCTAGAGATGGTAGGGCCACAGATACGCAGTATTTT; cdr3_aa: CSARDGRATDTQYF; d_call: -; j_call: TRBJ2-3; clone_size: few; v_call: TRBV20-1
cdr3_nt: TGCAGTGCCCCTGACAGCAGCTATGGCTACACCTTC; cdr3_aa: CSAPDSSYGYTF; d_call: -; j_call: TRBJ1-2; clone_size: few; v_call: TRBV20-1
cdr3_nt: TGCGCCAGCAGCCAAGATAGTTACCGGGCCTACTACGAGCAGTACTTC; cdr3_aa: CASSQDSYRAYYEQYF; d_call: -; j_call: TRBJ2-7; clone_size: -; v_call: TRBV4-3
cdr3_nt: TGTGCCAGCCGGGACCTCCGGGGTGAGCAGTACTTC; cdr3_aa: CASRDLRGEQYF; d_call: -; j_call: TRBJ2-7; clone_size: few; v_call: TRBV27
cdr3_nt: TGTGCCAGCAGTTTAACAGGGGGCCGGGAGACCCAGTACTTC; cdr3_aa: CASSLTGGRETQYF; d_call: TRBD1; j_call: TRBJ2-5; clone_size: -; v_call: TRBV12-3/TRBV12-4
cdr3_nt: TGTGCCAGCAGCTTAGTACTAGTCGCTTCAGATACGCAGTATTTT; cdr3_aa: CASSLVLVASDTQYF; d_call: -; j_call: TRBJ2-3; clone_size: few; v_call: TRBV7-2
cdr3_nt: TGTGCCAGCAGCTTGTGGCAGGGAAACTACGAGCAGTACTTC; cdr3_aa: CASSLWQGNYEQYF; d_call: -; j_call: TRBJ2-7; clone_size: -; v_call: TRBV5-6
cdr3_nt: TGTGCCAGCAGCCAAGCGGCAGGGGGCGACGAGCAGTACTTC; cdr3_aa: CASSQAAGGDEQYF; d_call: TRBD1; j_call: TRBJ2-7; clone_size: -; v_call: TRBV3-1
cdr3_nt: TGTGCCAGCAGCTTAGGGGGGGACGGGAGAACAGGTGAAGCTTTCTTT; cdr3_aa: CASSLGGDGRTGEAFF; d_call: -; j_call: TRBJ1-1; clone_size: few; v_call: TRBV7-2
cdr3_nt: TGCGCCAGCAGCCAAGGGACAGGGGGTAATTCACCCCTCCACTTT; cdr3_aa: CASSQGTGGNSPLHF; d_call: TRBD1; j_call: TRBJ1-6; clone_size: few; v_call: TRBV4-1
cdr3_nt: TGTGCCAGCAGCTTAGTTCTGACAGGGGGTGGCAATCAGCCCCAGCATTTT; cdr3_aa: CASSLVLTGGGNQPQHF; d_call: TRBD1; j_call: TRBJ1-5; clone_size: -; v_call: TRBV11-2
cdr3_nt: TGCAGTGCTAGAGATTTAGGGTCCTACACTGAAGCTTTCTTT; cdr3_aa: CSARDLGSYTEAFF; d_call: -; j_call: TRBJ1-1; clone_size: -; v_call: TRBV20-1
cdr3_nt: TGTGCCAGCGCTTTGTCCAACAATGAGCAGTTCTTC; cdr3_aa: CASALSNNEQFF; d_call: -; j_call: TRBJ2-1; clone_size: once; v_call: TRBV12-3/TRBV12-4
cdr3_nt: TGTGCCAGCAGCTTAGATCGGGACAGGCGGTGGGAGCAGTACTTC; cdr3_aa: CASSLDRDRRWEQYF; d_call: TRBD1; j_call: TRBJ2-7; clone_size: -; v_call: TRBV11-2
cdr3_nt: TGTGCCAGCAGCCCTTCTAGCGGGAGGGTAGCCAAAAACATTCAGTACTTC; cdr3_aa: CASSPSSGRVAKNIQYF; d_call: TRBD2; j_call: TRBJ2-4; clone_size: few; v_call: TRBV7-2
cdr3_nt: TGTGCCAGTCCCGGGGCAGGGGGCAATGAAGCTTTCTTT; cdr3_aa: CASPGAGGNEAFF; d_call: TRBD1; j_call: TRBJ1-1; clone_size: many; v_call: TRBV2
cdr3_nt: TGCAGTGCTAGAGATGTGGGGTCCTATGGCTACACCTTC; cdr3_aa: CSARDVGSYGYTF; d_call: -; j_call: TRBJ1-2; clone_size: -; v_call: TRBV20-1
cdr3_nt: TGTGCCAGCACGGAAGGGGGCCACCCTTACGAGCAGTACTTC; cdr3_aa: CASTEGGHPYEQYF; d_call: TRBD1; j_call: TRBJ2-7; clone_size: -; v_call: TRBV28
cdr3_nt: TGCGCCAGCAGCCAATCAAGGTTATCCTACGAGCAGTACTTC; cdr3_aa: CASSQSRLSYEQYF; d_call: -; j_call: TRBJ2-7; clone_size: -; v_call: TRBV4-3
cdr3_nt: TGTGCCACCAGTGATTCGGGACAGGGGGCCACCGGGGAGCTGTTTTTT; cdr3_aa: CATSDSGQGATGELFF; d_call: TRBD1; j_call: TRBJ2-2; clone_size: -; v_call: TRBV24-1
cdr3_nt: TGTGCCAGCAGCTTAGCGCTCTCCCAGGATACGCAGTATTTT; cdr3_aa: CASSLALSQDTQYF; d_call: -; j_call: TRBJ2-3; clone_size: -; v_call: TRBV7-2
cdr3_nt: TGCAGTGCTACCCTAAGCGGGACGGAGGATGAGCAGTTCTTC; cdr3_aa: CSATLSGTEDEQFF; d_call: TRBD2; j_call: TRBJ2-1; clone_size: few; v_call: TRBV20-1
cdr3_nt: TGTGCCAGCAGTCCGGACTCTACAATAGCTGAAGCTTTCTTT; cdr3_aa: CASSPDSTIAEAFF; d_call: -; j_call: TRBJ1-1; clone_size: many; v_call: TRBV6-1
cdr3_nt: TGTGCCACCAGCAGAAGGATGGCGGGGAACTATGGCTACACCTTC; cdr3_aa: CATSRRMAGNYGYTF; d_call: -; j_call: TRBJ1-2; clone_size: few; v_call: TRBV15
cdr3_nt: TGTGCCATCAGTGAGTGGCAGGGGGCGGACAATGAGCAGTTCTTC; cdr3_aa: CAISEWQGADNEQFF; d_call: TRBD1; j_call: TRBJ2-1; clone_size: many; v_call: TRBV10-3
cdr3_nt: TGTGCCAGCAGCTCCCTGATGACAGGGTGGGGCTACACCTTC; cdr3_aa: CASSSLMTGWGYTF; d_call: TRBD1; j_call: TRBJ1-2; clone_size: -; v_call: TRBV6-1
cdr3_nt: TGTGCCACCAGCCCAAACAGGGGAAACTATGGCTACACCTTC; cdr3_aa: CATSPNRGNYGYTF; d_call: TRBD1; j_call: TRBJ1-2; clone_size: few; v_call: TRBV24-1
cdr3_nt: TGTGCCAGCAGTTGGGAATGGACAGGGGAAGCTTTCTTT; cdr3_aa: CASSWEWTGEAFF; d_call: TRBD1; j_call: TRBJ1-1; clone_size: many; v_call: TRBV6-5
cdr3_nt: TGTGCCAGCGGAATAGAAGAAGTAAAGGACACTGAAGCTTTCTTT; cdr3_aa: CASGIEEVKDTEAFF; d_call: -; j_call: TRBJ1-1; clone_size: -; v_call: TRBV6-2/TRBV6-3
cdr3_nt: TGTGCCACCAGCACCCGCGCAATACTGCGGACTAGCACAGATACGCAGTATTTT; cdr3_aa: CATSTRAILRTSTDTQYF; d_call: -; j_call: TRBJ2-3; clone_size: few; v_call: TRBV15
cdr3_nt: TGTGCCAGCAGTGAATACCCCCCTTTCGGCACCTCTAGCACAGATACGCAGTATTTT; cdr3_aa: CASSEYPPFGTSSTDTQYF; d_call: -; j_call: TRBJ2-3; clone_size: few; v_call: TRBV25-1
cdr3_nt: TGTGCCAGCAGTCCGGGACTAGCGGGGGGTGAGCAGTTCTTC; cdr3_aa: CASSPGLAGGEQFF; d_call: TRBD2; j_call: TRBJ2-1; clone_size: -; v_call: TRBV27
cdr3_nt: TGTGCCAGCAGTGAACGGGACTTCTTTCAGCCCCAGCATTTT; cdr3_aa: CASSERDFFQPQHF; d_call: -; j_call: TRBJ1-5; clone_size: -; v_call: TRBV12-3/TRBV12-4
cdr3_nt: TGTGCCATCAGTGGTCCAGGGTTAACCGGGGAGCTGTTTTTT; cdr3_aa: CAISGPGLTGELFF; d_call: -; j_call: TRBJ2-2; clone_size: -; v_call: TRBV10-3